This is a list of T cell receptor beta chains from one sample in a study of CD8+ T cells in alopecia areata. Clones were read by immunoSEQ multiplex PCR, and TCRdb kept only the in-frame ones, dropping some. The table has 150,000 to 200,000 clones, less than 70% seen once. Source: CD4+ T cells sorted from blood, taken at week 4, from a patient treated with tofacitinib. The source is a human donor with alopecia areata. CDR3s include the opening cysteine and the closing phenylalanine or tryptophan. Each record gives: J gene, D gene, clone size, V gene, CDR3 DNA, CDR3 protein. The D gene is left open where the match is weak. Rows give clone size only sometimes, using once, few, many, or a class for an expanded clone.

TRBJ2-3 . few TRBV7-2 TGTGCCAGCAGCCGAACCGGGACAAACACAGATACGCAGTATTTT CASSRTGTNTDTQYF
TRBJ2-2 TRBD2 once TRBV7-9 TGTGCCAGCAGCTTCGGACTAGACAGAGAGCTGTTTTTT CASSFGLDRELFF
TRBJ1-6 . . TRBV25-1 TGTGCCAGCAGTGAAGGGGCCCCTTCACCCCTCCACTTT CASSEGAPSPLHF
TRBJ1-5 . . TRBV6-6 TGTGCCAGCAGGCCAGGGCAACAGCCCCAGCATTTT CASRPGQQPQHF
TRBJ2-1 . . TRBV2 TGTGCCAGCCAACTAGTAGCGAACGAGCAGTTCTTC CASQLVANEQFF
TRBJ1-1 . . TRBV30 TGTGCTACTAGGGGCAGGAAGAACACTGAAGCTTTCTTT CATRGRKNTEAFF
TRBJ1-1 . few TRBV30 TGTGCCTTCCTGACGGGGAACACTGAAGCTTTCTTT CAFLTGNTEAFF
TRBJ2-3 TRBD2 once TRBV6-1 TGTGCCAGCCACGGGGGGATCACAGATACGCAGTATTTT CASHGGITDTQYF
TRBJ2-6 . few TRBV5-6 TGTGCCAGCAGCTCCAGAAGGGGCTCTGGGGCCAACGTCCTGACTTTC CASSSRRGSGANVLTF
TRBJ1-6 TRBD1 . TRBV30 TGTGCCTGGAGTGCCTTGGACAGGTTGGATTCACCCCTCCACTTT CAWSALDRLDSPLHF
TRBJ2-1 TRBD2 few TRBV5-1 TGCGCCAGCAGCACCCGGACTAGCGGGGATCTTTACAATGAGCAGTTCTTC CASSTRTSGDLYNEQFF
TRBJ1-2 . . TRBV29-1 TGCAGCGTTGAAGAAGGGTACTATGGCTACACCTTC CSVEEGYYGYTF
TRBJ1-2 . . TRBV30 TGTGCCACGGAACGGCGGCCGGGCTATGGCTACACCTTC CATERRPGYGYTF
TRBJ2-5 . . TRBV20-1 TGCAGTGCTAGGATGCAAGAGACCCAGTACTTC CSARMQETQYF
TRBJ1-5 . . TRBV29-1 TGCAGCGTTAAGACGAGCAATCAGCCCCAGCATTTT CSVKTSNQPQHF
TRBJ2-2 . . TRBV10-3 TGTGCCATCAGGTCCAGTGAGGAGCTGTTTTTT CAIRSSEELFF
TRBJ1-4 TRBD1 . TRBV2 TGTGCCAGCAGTGAGACAGGGGGAGGAGAAAAACTGTTTTTT CASSETGGGEKLFF
TRBJ2-7 TRBD1 . TRBV19 TGTGCCAGTAGTAAGACAGGGATAAACTACGAGCAGTACTTC CASSKTGINYEQYF
TRBJ1-2 . once TRBV5-4 TGTGCCAGCAGCTCCCGGACAGCTTTCTATGGCTACACCTTC CASSSRTAFYGYTF
TRBJ1-4 TRBD1 . TRBV29-1 TGCAGCGTTGGACAGGGGAATGGTGAAAAACTGTTTTTT CSVGQGNGEKLFF
TRBJ2-7 . . TRBV11-2 TGTGCCAGCAGCTTATCGGGGCCCCTTGAGGGCGAGCAGTACTTC CASSLSGPLEGEQYF
TRBJ2-7 TRBD1 . TRBV4-3 TGCGCCAGCAGCCCACGAATTGGGACAGGAATTTCCTACGAGCAGTACTTC CASSPRIGTGISYEQYF
TRBJ2-5 . . TRBV7-2 TGTGCCAGCAGCTTAGCGGAGACCCAGTACTTC CASSLAETQYF
TRBJ1-1 . . TRBV9 TGTGCCAGCAGCGTGGAGGGTGGAACTGAAGCTTTCTTT CASSVEGGTEAFF
TRBJ2-1 . once TRBV4-3 TGCGCCAGCAGCCAAGATACGGCAGGGCGGGGTGAGCAGTTCTTC CASSQDTAGRGEQFF
TRBJ1-1 . . TRBV5-1 TGCGCCAGCAGCTTCGGACAGTTGAACACTGAAGCTTTCTTT CASSFGQLNTEAFF
TRBJ2-5 . few TRBV18 TGTGCCAGCTCCCGTGACAGGCTCCAAGAGACCCAGTACTTC CASSRDRLQETQYF
TRBJ2-1 . few TRBV30 TGTGCCTGGAGTGTAATCGGTAATGAGCAGTTCTTC CAWSVIGNEQFF
TRBJ1-1 . . TRBV2 TGTGCCAGCAGTCAACAGCAGAACACTGAAGCTTTCTTT CASSQQQNTEAFF
TRBJ1-1 . . TRBV30 TGTGCCTGGACCAGGGCCACTGAAGCTTTCTTT CAWTRATEAFF
TRBJ2-3 . . TRBV29-1 TGCAGCGTTGTAGGGCTGACAGGTTCAGATACGCAGTATTTT CSVVGLTGSDTQYF
TRBJ2-3 . few TRBV29-1 TGCAGCTTTTTACAGGGTAAAACGCAGTATTTT CSFLQGKTQYF
TRBJ1-6 . . TRBV6-6 TGTGCCAGCAGTTTACTCGAGAAGGCGTCCTCACCCCTCCACTTT CASSLLEKASSPLHF
TRBJ2-5 TRBD1 . TRBV30 TGTGCCTGGGAACAGGGGCGGGAGACCCAGTACTTC CAWEQGRETQYF
TRBJ2-5 TRBD2 . TRBV5-1 TGCGCCAGCAGCAAACCTCCTAGCGGGGGGGCCGCGGAGACCCAGTACTTC CASSKPPSGGAAETQYF
TRBJ2-1 . . TRBV4-3 TGCGCCAGCAGCTACCACGGGACTCTAGGCAATGAGCAGTTCTTC CASSYHGTLGNEQFF
TRBJ1-5 TRBD1 . TRBV7-9 TGTGCCAGCAGCTTAGCCCACTCCGGACAGGGTAGCAATCAGCCCCAGCATTTT CASSLAHSGQGSNQPQHF
TRBJ2-3 TRBD1 . TRBV10-3 TGTGCCATCCTACAGGGGGTCACAGATACGCAGTATTTT CAILQGVTDTQYF
TRBJ1-5 . . TRBV15 TGTGCCACCAGCAACGGAGGGAGCAATCAGCCCCAGCATTTT CATSNGGSNQPQHF
TRBJ2-7 . . TRBV4-1 TGCGCCAGCAGCCGAGTCAGCGACTACGAGCAGTACTTC CASSRVSDYEQYF
TRBJ2-5 TRBD2 . TRBV25-1 TGTGCCAGCATTGGACTAGCGGGGATTGAGACCCAGTACTTC CASIGLAGIETQYF
TRBJ1-5 TRBD1 . TRBV19 TGTGCCAGTACCAACGGGGACAGGTACAATCAGCCCCAGCATTTT CASTNGDRYNQPQHF
TRBJ2-7 TRBD1 . TRBV5-1 TGCGCCAGCAGCTCGACTAATGAGGGGGCAAGCGAGCAGTACTTC CASSSTNEGASEQYF
TRBJ2-5 TRBD2 . TRBV12-5 TGTGCTAGTGCCCTGACTAGCGCTGAGACCCAGTACTTC CASALTSAETQYF